Listed below are T cell receptor beta chains from one sample, sequenced in a study of blood T cell repertoires in COVID-19. Clones were read by immunoSEQ multiplex PCR, and TCRdb kept only the in-frame ones, dropping some. The table shows about 48,000 clones, with roughly four fifths occurring only once. The specimen was peripheral blood. All receptors derive from a man aged 40-49 years with acute or convalescent COVID-19. Both conserved end residues are part of each CDR3. The order of the fields is J gene, clone size, D gene, V gene, CDR3 DNA, CDR3 protein. D genes are given only for firm matches. A clone size is listed for some rows: how often the clone was seen (once, few, many), or a class if it is expanded.

TRBJ1-2,.,.,TRBV4-1,TGCGCCAGCAGGGGGCAGTCCAACTATGGCTACACCTTC,CASRGQSNYGYTF
TRBJ1-1,.,.,TRBV18,TGTGCCAGCTCACCGCTTAGCGGGAACACTGAAGCTTTCTTT,CASSPLSGNTEAFF
TRBJ2-7,.,.,TRBV15,TGTGCCACCAGCAGAGTCGGCGGGGAGCAGTACTTC,CATSRVGGEQYF
TRBJ1-1,.,.,TRBV7-2,TGTGCCAGCAGCTTAGGGAGCGGGGGGATCACTGAAGCTTTCTTT,CASSLGSGGITEAFF
TRBJ2-7,.,TRBD2,TRBV5-1,TGCGCCAGCAGCTTGGGCGGGGGGGCAAGCGAGCAGTACTTC,CASSLGGGASEQYF
TRBJ2-3,once,TRBD2,TRBV6-6,TGTGCCAGCAGTTACTCGATCCTAGCGGGGGTAGATACGCAGTATTTT,CASSYSILAGVDTQYF
TRBJ1-2,few,.,TRBV19,TGTGCCAGTAGTATCACCGCCGGGACACTCCATGGCTACACCTTC,CASSITAGTLHGYTF
TRBJ1-2,.,.,TRBV5-1,TGCGCCAGCAGCTTAGAGGGAGGCTACACCTTC,CASSLEGGYTF
TRBJ1-2,.,TRBD1,TRBV9,TGTGCCAGCAGCGTAGGACAGGGGGCGCCGGGTGGCTACACCTTC,CASSVGQGAPGGYTF
TRBJ2-7,.,.,TRBV7-2,TGTGCCAGCAGCTTATTTGGGCCTAGGGGGGGGCGTGTCGCGTACGAGCAGTACTTC,CASSLFGPRGGRVAYEQYF
TRBJ2-7,.,TRBD1,TRBV29-1,TGCAGCGTTGTGCGACAGGGGGCTCACGAGCAGTACTTC,CSVVRQGAHEQYF
TRBJ2-6,.,.,TRBV27,TGTGCCAGCACCCTCTGGGGCAGCTCCATCGTCTCTGGGGCCAACGTCCTGACTTTC,CASTLWGSSIVSGANVLTF
TRBJ1-4,.,TRBD1,TRBV4-3,TGCGCCAGCAGCCGCACCGCCGGGACAGGGAATGAAAAACTGTTTTTT,CASSRTAGTGNEKLFF
TRBJ2-3,.,.,TRBV5-1,TGCGCCAGCAGCTTGGAATTAGTGGCAGATACGCAGTATTTT,CASSLELVADTQYF
TRBJ1-1,.,.,TRBV5-1,TGCGCCAGCAGCCATGGGACAACGAACACTGAAGCTTTCTTT,CASSHGTTNTEAFF
TRBJ1-2,.,TRBD1,TRBV5-6,TGTGCCAGCAGCTTGGGTCCAGGGGGATCTGGAGGCTACACCTTC,CASSLGPGGSGGYTF
TRBJ1-1,.,.,TRBV12-5,TGTGCTAGTGGTTTGTTGTGGGCCCAGGGGATCACTGAAGCTTTCTTT,CASGLLWAQGITEAFF
TRBJ2-7,.,.,TRBV7-8,TGTGCCAGCAGCTCCGCTAACAGGCAGTACTTC,CASSSANRQYF
TRBJ1-1,once,TRBD1,TRBV27,TGTGCCAGCAGTTTAGCGACAGGGGGAACTGAAGCTTTCTTT,CASSLATGGTEAFF
TRBJ1-2,.,.,TRBV5-1,TGCGCCAGCAGCTTGGGGGCTTATGGCTACACCTTC,CASSLGAYGYTF
TRBJ1-1,.,TRBD1,TRBV27,TGTGCCAGCAGTTTTAACAGGGGCACTGAAGCTTTCTTT,CASSFNRGTEAFF
TRBJ1-1,.,.,TRBV6-5,TGTGCCAGCAGTCGGGGTAACACTGAAGCTTTCTTT,CASSRGNTEAFF
TRBJ1-4,.,TRBD1,TRBV5-1,TGCGCCAGCAGCTTGGGACAGGGTGAAAAACTGTTTTTT,CASSLGQGEKLFF
TRBJ1-1,.,TRBD1,TRBV6-6,TGTGCCAGCCAGACAGGGATGAACACTGAAGCTTTCTTT,CASQTGMNTEAFF
TRBJ2-2,.,TRBD1,TRBV2,TGTGCCAGCAGATCCGACAGGGGGCGGACCGGGGAGCTGTTTTTT,CASRSDRGRTGELFF
TRBJ1-4,.,TRBD1,TRBV19,TGTGCCAGTACCTTGGACAGGGGTGAAAAACTGTTTTTT,CASTLDRGEKLFF
TRBJ1-2,.,.,TRBV5-1,TGCGCCAGCACGGACATGTGGGGCTACACCTTC,CASTDMWGYTF
TRBJ2-7,.,.,TRBV5-1,TGCGCCAGCAGCGCAGTACCAGGGTATAGCGAGCAGTACTTC,CASSAVPGYSEQYF
TRBJ2-3,.,.,TRBV12-3/TRBV12-4,TGTGCCAGCAGTTCCCGGGGAACAGATACGCAGTATTTT,CASSSRGTDTQYF
TRBJ2-5,.,.,TRBV5-1,TGCGCCACCTCCGCGTGGGGAGGAGTCCAAGAGACCCAGTACTTC,CATSAWGGVQETQYF
TRBJ2-3,.,TRBD2,TRBV7-3,TGTGCCAGCAGCCTTGCAGGTTTTGGCGGGGGGCCCGTGGCAGATACGCAGTATTTT,CASSLAGFGGGPVADTQYF
TRBJ2-1,.,TRBD1,TRBV7-9,TGTGCCAGCAGCTCCCCCGGGACAGGGTACCACTTCTCCTACAATGAGCAGTTCTTC,CASSSPGTGYHFSYNEQFF
TRBJ2-3,.,.,TRBV9,TGTGCCAGCAGCGTCCTTCGGGGAGATACGCAGTATTTT,CASSVLRGDTQYF
TRBJ1-5,few,.,TRBV18,TGTGCCAGCTCCTACGGGGGACGAAATCAGCCCCAGCATTTT,CASSYGGRNQPQHF
TRBJ2-7,.,.,TRBV7-2,TGTGCCAGCAGCCGGGGTCAGGCATACTACGAGCAGTACTTC,CASSRGQAYYEQYF
TRBJ2-1,.,.,TRBV5-1,TGCGCCAGCAGCTTGTATCAGCAGGGTGAGCAGTTCTTC,CASSLYQQGEQFF
TRBJ2-1,.,TRBD2,TRBV10-3,TGTGCCATCAGTAGAGGGACTAGCGGGGTTGGGGAGCAGTTCTTC,CAISRGTSGVGEQFF
TRBJ1-1,.,.,TRBV5-1,TGCGCCAGCTTTGGGACACCGGGGAACACTGAAGCTTTCTTT,CASFGTPGNTEAFF
TRBJ1-3,.,.,TRBV5-1,TGCGCCAGCAGCTTGGGGGCCTCTGGAAACACCATATATTTT,CASSLGASGNTIYF
TRBJ2-3,once,.,TRBV9,TGTGCCAGCAGCGTAGTGGGGGGTTCAGATACGCAGTATTTT,CASSVVGGSDTQYF
TRBJ2-2,.,.,TRBV27,TGTGCCAGCAGTTTAGTATCAGGGTCGAACACCGGGGAGCTGTTTTTT,CASSLVSGSNTGELFF
TRBJ2-3,once,.,TRBV18,TGTGCCAGCTCACGTGACTCTCGCACAGATACGCAGTATTTT,CASSRDSRTDTQYF
TRBJ2-5,.,.,TRBV18,TGTGCCAGCTCACCAGGGGCAGTCTCGACCCAGTACTTC,CASSPGAVSTQYF
TRBJ2-3,once,TRBD2,TRBV9,TGTGCCAGCAGCCCCGGACTAGCGGGGGGGAGGGATACGCAGTATTTT,CASSPGLAGGRDTQYF
TRBJ2-1,few,.,TRBV6-5,TGTGCCAGCAGTTATCTGGGGCCCTACAATGAGCAGTTCTTC,CASSYLGPYNEQFF
TRBJ2-1,.,.,TRBV13,TGTGCCAGCAGCTTACCCTCCCTATTTGAGCGTCGAACCTACAATGAGCAGTTCTTC,CASSLPSLFERRTYNEQFF
TRBJ1-2,.,.,TRBV27,TGTGCCAGCAGTTTACAGGGGCGGGATGGCTACACCTTC,CASSLQGRDGYTF
TRBJ1-2,.,.,TRBV12-3/TRBV12-4,TGTGCCAGCAGTTTAAGCGGGGTCCATGGCTACACCTTC,CASSLSGVHGYTF
TRBJ1-2,once,.,TRBV3-1/TRBV3-2,TGTGCCAGCAGCCAAGACCGGACAGTTCGGGGCTATGGCTACACCTTC,CASSQDRTVRGYGYTF
TRBJ2-6,.,TRBD1,TRBV5-5,TGTGCCAGCAGCCTACAGGGGGCGGCTATCTCCCTCCCTGGGGCCAACGTCCTGACTTTC,CASSLQGAAISLPGANVLTF
TRBJ2-5,.,.,TRBV7-7,TGTGCCAGCAGCTTAGCAATCCCTCAGCTAGCGAAAGACCAAGAGACCCAGTACTTC,CASSLAIPQLAKDQETQYF
TRBJ2-3,.,TRBD2,TRBV7-2,TGTGCCAGCAGCCGGGGACTAGCGGGGGCGACGCAGTATTTT,CASSRGLAGATQYF
TRBJ2-1,once,TRBD2,TRBV18,TGTGCCAGCTCACCACTAGCGGGGGGGCTGAATGAGCAGTTCTTC,CASSPLAGGLNEQFF
TRBJ2-7,few,.,TRBV7-6,TGTGCCAGCAGCTCAAACACAGGGTACGAGCAGTACTTC,CASSSNTGYEQYF
TRBJ1-5,.,TRBD1,TRBV5-1,TGCGCCAGCAGCTTGGGAGGGGGCGCGTTTCAGCCCCAGCATTTT,CASSLGGGAFQPQHF
TRBJ2-1,.,TRBD2,TRBV2,TGTGCCAGCAGGGGGACTAGCGGGGGGAGCTCCTACAATGAGCAGTTCTTC,CASRGTSGGSSYNEQFF
TRBJ1-6,.,TRBD1,TRBV5-1,TGCGCCAGCAGCCAGACAGGGCAGGAGAGCTCACCCCTCCACTTT,CASSQTGQESSPLHF
TRBJ2-2,.,TRBD2,TRBV7-9,TGTGCCAGCAGCTTAATGTCTCTCGGGGGGACCGGGGAGCTGTTTTTT,CASSLMSLGGTGELFF
TRBJ2-1,.,.,TRBV7-2,TGTGCCAGCAGCTTGCTAGCACGAATCCGGTCCAATGAGCAGTTCTTC,CASSLLARIRSNEQFF